This T cell receptor (beta chain) was documented in a study of blood T cell repertoires in COVID-19. The overall study: Sites in the United States, Italy and Spain provided acute and convalescent COVID-19 samples.

Generated by immunoSEQ multiplex PCR, the TCRdb table keeps only in-frame clones and is missing some. The sample holds approximately 240,000 clones, roughly 84% seen once. Germline V lookup: CDR1 LGHDT, CDR2 YNNKEL (reference sequence). V was pared by 3 bases and J by 0 bases, with 8 bases between. This CDR3 is 14 amino acids long. Sequenced material: peripheral blood. The V call is TRBV3-1 (or the pseudogene TRBV3-2), the J call TRBJ1-2, with D unresolved. The TCR originated in a woman aged 25 to 39 who had recovered from COVID-19. The CDR3: CASSHQTTNYGYTF. Here the CDR3 DNA reads TGTGCCAGCAGCCATCAGACAACTAACTATGGCTACACCTTC.